This TCR beta chain was observed in a study of T cell repertoires in cytomegalovirus infection. The overall study: TCR beta signatures that were public indicated CMV infection and matching HLA type. Findings of the study overall: The cumulative frequency of public TCR beta families identified carriers of CMV plus the relevant HLA. Clonotype analysis showed dominance of the ex vivo response by HLA-C-restricted CMV-specific TCR beta clonotypes.

In its sample, this clonotype was seen many times. Its target is unknown. This CDR3 has 16 amino acids. Germline-derived CDR1 and CDR2 are SGHAT and FQNNGV. Trimming removed 5 bases from V and 6 bases from J; junction bases left unmatched: 13. One entry per CDR3 protein results from TCRdb running MiXCR on the reads. The sample yields 200,000 to 300,000 distinct CDR3 sequences, around 8.7% seen once. Sequenced material: PBMCs. The chain has TRBV11-2 and TRBJ1-5; 7 positions match TRBD1. This sequence originates from a human donor in good health (CMV status not recorded). Some clones in this sample may be carry-over from other donors' samples. The DNA for the CDR3 is TGTGCCAGCAGCCAAGAGGGGACAGCCAGGGGTCAGCCCCAGCATTTT. Translated: CASSQEGTARGQPQHF.